This T cell receptor beta chain comes out of a study of shared T cell receptors in the human thymus. This clone was detected only a few times. Per the germline V gene, CDR1 is LNHDA and CDR2 is SQIVND (reference sequence). The ends were cut back, 6 bases at V and 1 base at J, with 13 bases in the middle. The CDR3 loop spans 15 amino acids. The assay was immunoSEQ multiplex PCR, and TCRdb's table has in-frame clones only and misses some. The data show hundreds of thousands of clones, around 87% seen once. The same data also contributed to another study, on human thymus T cells. Turning to that study: Thymus tissue for the work was resected from patients undergoing corrective heart surgery. Thymic and blood repertoires showed apparently biased V and J gene usage.

The source of this sequence is a boy in the first two years of life with a congenital heart defect. Sequences were obtained from thymocytes. V usage is TRBV19 and J usage is TRBJ1-3; the D gene is possibly TRBD1 (6 bases). CDR3 sequence: CASRATGISGNTIYF. In DNA form, the CDR3 reads TGTGCCAGTAGAGCCACAGGGATTTCTGGAAACACCATATATTTT.